This is a list of T cell receptor beta chains from one sample in a study of CD8+ T cells in alopecia areata. TCRdb keeps only in-frame clones here, not all; method: immunoSEQ multiplex PCR. In the table there are roughly 120,000 clones, around 53% of which are singletons. The specimen was CD8+ T cells sorted from blood, collected at week 24, from a patient treated with tofacitinib. These receptors all come from a human donor with alopecia areata. CDR3s include the opening cysteine and the closing phenylalanine or tryptophan. The D gene is left open where the match is weak. Where a row states a size, it is once, few, many or the class of an expanded clone; other rows omit it.

NA	TRBD1	15	TRBJ2-7	TRBV5-4	TGTGCCAGCAGCTCGAGGGGGACAGGGTCGCGCGAGCAGTACTTC	CASSSRGTGSREQYF
NA	TRBD1	14	TRBJ1-2	TRBV29-1	TGCAGCGTTGAAGACGGGACAGGCCCCTATGGCTACACCTTC	CSVEDGTGPYGYTF
NA	TRBD1	17	TRBJ2-7	TRBV27	TGTGCCAGCAGTCCGTACGCCCCGAGACAGGGACCCTACGAGCAGTACTTC	CASSPYAPRQGPYEQYF
NA	TRBD1	17	TRBJ2-7	TRBV4-1	TGCGCCAGCAGCCAAGATGAGGAACAGGGGGGAACCTACGAGCAGTACTTC	CASSQDEEQGGTYEQYF
NA	NA	17	TRBJ2-1	TRBV5-6	TGTGCCAGCACCCCCGGACAACTCCGAAGGTCCTACAATGAGCAGTTCTTC	CASTPGQLRRSYNEQFF
once	NA	13	TRBJ2-2	TRBV4-1	TGCGCCAGCAGCCATGCCCGATCCGGGGAGCTGTTTTTT	CASSHARSGELFF
NA	NA	17	TRBJ1-5	TRBV27	TGTGCCAGCAGTAGAAACCGGGACACCCATAGCAATCAGCCCCAGCATTTT	CASSRNRDTHSNQPQHF
few	TRBD1	14	TRBJ1-5	TRBV10-3	TGTGCCATCAGTAGGGGACAGGTCAATCAGCCCCAGCATTTT	CAISRGQVNQPQHF
NA	NA	13	TRBJ1-5	TRBV11-2	TGTGCCAGCAGCTACGAGGTGGCGGGGCCCCAGCATTTT	CASSYEVAGPQHF
NA	NA	13	TRBJ1-4	TRBV27	TGTGCCAGCAGTTTAGCCGGTAATGAAAAACTGTTTTTT	CASSLAGNEKLFF
NA	NA	16	TRBJ2-2	TRBV21-1	TGTGCCAGCAGCAAAGGCGGACAGGATAACACCGGGGAGCTGTTTTTT	CASSKGGQDNTGELFF
NA	NA	13	TRBJ1-2	TRBV19	TGTGCCAGTATAGCCGGCCAGGACTATGGCTACACCTTC	CASIAGQDYGYTF
NA	NA	16	TRBJ2-2	TRBV6-5	TGTGCCAGCAGTTACTCCCGGGACCCAGCGTCCGGGGAGCTGTTTTTT	CASSYSRDPASGELFF
NA	NA	12	TRBJ1-2	TRBV10-3	TGTGCCGTACTGGAAGCTAACTATGGCTACACCTTC	CAVLEANYGYTF
NA	NA	14	TRBJ2-6	TRBV5-4	TGTGCCAGCAGCGCCGACTCTGGGGCCAACGTCCTGACTTTC	CASSADSGANVLTF
NA	NA	12	TRBJ2-5	TRBV2	TGTGCCAGCAGTCAAACTGAGGAGGCCCAGTACTTC	CASSQTEEAQYF
NA	NA	16	TRBJ2-1	TRBV13	TGTGCCAGCAGCTTAGAGGGACAGTCGGGGGACAATGAGCAGTTCTTC	CASSLEGQSGDNEQFF
NA	NA	13	TRBJ1-5	TRBV7-2	TGTGCCAGCAGCTTAGTGGGGGCTCAGCCCCAGCATTTT	CASSLVGAQPQHF
NA	TRBD1	13	TRBJ2-2	TRBV30	TGTGCCTGGAACCCGACAGGGATCGGGGAGCTGTTTTTT	CAWNPTGIGELFF
NA	TRBD1	13	TRBJ2-2	TRBV30	TGTGCCTTCCGGGACAGGGTCACCGGGGAGCTGTTTTTT	CAFRDRVTGELFF
NA	TRBD1	15	TRBJ1-1	TRBV6-5	TGTGCCAGCAGTTACGACAGGGAGATGAACACTGAAGCTTTCTTT	CASSYDREMNTEAFF
few	NA	11	TRBJ1-1	TRBV27	TGTGCCAGCGGCGCTAACACTGAAGCTTTCTTT	CASGANTEAFF
NA	TRBD2	16	TRBJ2-1	TRBV27	TGTGCCAGCAGTTTATCCGGCGGGGGAATTTTCAATGAGCAGTTCTTC	CASSLSGGGIFNEQFF
NA	NA	15	TRBJ2-7	TRBV7-3	TGTGCCAGCAGATCCGACAGAGATCCCCCCTACGAGCAGTACTTC	CASRSDRDPPYEQYF
NA	NA	13	TRBJ2-7	TRBV13	TGTGCCAGCAGCTTAGAAAGGACCTACGAGCAGTACTTC	CASSLERTYEQYF
NA	NA	14	TRBJ2-7	TRBV6-5	TGTGCCAGCACCTCACAGGCGATCAACTACGAGCAGTACTTC	CASTSQAINYEQYF
few	TRBD2	17	TRBJ2-7	TRBV30	TGTGCCTGGAGTGTCGACCCCGCGGGGGGCCGAATCGACGAGCAGTACTTC	CAWSVDPAGGRIDEQYF
few	TRBD1	16	TRBJ2-3	TRBV2	TGTGCCAGCAGTGAAGAAGGGGGACAGGGGATAGATACGCAGTATTTT	CASSEEGGQGIDTQYF
NA	TRBD2	15	TRBJ2-2	TRBV19	TGTGCCAGTCGCGGGAGGACAGCGAACACCGGGGAGCTGTTTTTT	CASRGRTANTGELFF
NA	NA	12	TRBJ2-1	TRBV7-9	TGTGCCAGCAGCCGGATGAACAATGAGCAGTTCTTC	CASSRMNNEQFF
few	NA	15	TRBJ2-7	TRBV7-9	TGTGCCAGCAGCTTAGGTGAGGCAGGGGTGGACGAGCAGTACTTC	CASSLGEAGVDEQYF
NA	NA	13	TRBJ1-1	TRBV30	TGTGCCTGGAAGACAGATATGAACACTGAAGCTTTCTTT	CAWKTDMNTEAFF
few	TRBD2	14	TRBJ2-7	TRBV13	TGTGCCAGCAGCTTACTAGCGGGGTTGGGCGAGCAGTACTTC	CASSLLAGLGEQYF
NA	NA	17	TRBJ2-6	TRBV27	TGTGCCAGCAGTCCTATAGACAGTAACTCTGGGGCCAACGTCCTGACTTTC	CASSPIDSNSGANVLTF
NA	TRBD1	17	TRBJ2-5	TRBV7-8	TGTGCCAGCAGCCCCTATCCCGACAGGGGCGACCAAGAGACCCAGTACTTC	CASSPYPDRGDQETQYF
NA	NA	10	TRBJ2-7	TRBV27	TGTGCCAGCAGTTCCTACGAGCAGTACTTC	CASSSYEQYF
NA	NA	15	TRBJ1-5	TRBV7-8	TGTGCCAGCACCCCCATGGGACGGGACAATCAGCCCCAGCATTTT	CASTPMGRDNQPQHF
NA	TRBD1	16	TRBJ1-1	TRBV18	TGTGCCAGCTCACAAAACAGGGGAAGGGAGCACACTGAAGCTTTCTTT	CASSQNRGREHTEAFF
NA	NA	13	TRBJ2-1	TRBV4-3	TGCGCCAGCAGCCAAGATCACAGGGATGAGCAGTTCTTC	CASSQDHRDEQFF
few	NA	13	TRBJ1-1	TRBV9	TGTGCCAGCAGCGTAGGGGGTTACACTGAAGCTTTCTTT	CASSVGGYTEAFF
few	TRBD1	15	TRBJ2-7	TRBV27	TGTGCCAGCAGTATTACACAGGGGGCGTTGAACGAGCAGTACTTC	CASSITQGALNEQYF
NA	NA	14	TRBJ2-7	TRBV29-1	TGCAGCGTATGCGGGGCAGGGGAGAGGGACGAGCAGTACTTC	CSVCGAGERDEQYF
NA	NA	13	TRBJ2-7	TRBV7-9	TGTGCCAGCAGCTCCCAGGGGTCCTACGAGCAGTACTTC	CASSSQGSYEQYF
NA	TRBD1	13	TRBJ1-2	TRBV29-1	TGCAGCGTTGTAGTTGAGGGGGCGAAAGGCTACACCTTC	CSVVVEGAKGYTF
NA	NA	13	TRBJ2-7	TRBV7-9	TGTGCCAGCAGCTTCCAGGGAGCCTACGAGCAGTACTTC	CASSFQGAYEQYF
NA	NA	14	TRBJ2-5	TRBV27	TGTGCCAGCAGCCCCTGGGTTATGGAAGAGACCCAGTACTTC	CASSPWVMEETQYF
NA	NA	14	TRBJ2-7	TRBV30	TGTGCCTGGAGTGGGAGACGGATGGCCTACGAGCAGTACTTC	CAWSGRRMAYEQYF
NA	TRBD1	15	TRBJ2-3	TRBV27	TGTGCCAGCAGTCCATGGACAGGGAGTGAGGATACGCAGTATTTT	CASSPWTGSEDTQYF
NA	TRBD2	15	TRBJ2-1	TRBV7-6	TGTGCCAGCAGGGATCTAGCGGGGGGGCCGAGTGAGCAGTTCTTC	CASRDLAGGPSEQFF
few	NA	11	TRBJ2-1	TRBV7-9	TGTGCCAGCAGCCAAGACAATGAGCAGTTCTTC	CASSQDNEQFF